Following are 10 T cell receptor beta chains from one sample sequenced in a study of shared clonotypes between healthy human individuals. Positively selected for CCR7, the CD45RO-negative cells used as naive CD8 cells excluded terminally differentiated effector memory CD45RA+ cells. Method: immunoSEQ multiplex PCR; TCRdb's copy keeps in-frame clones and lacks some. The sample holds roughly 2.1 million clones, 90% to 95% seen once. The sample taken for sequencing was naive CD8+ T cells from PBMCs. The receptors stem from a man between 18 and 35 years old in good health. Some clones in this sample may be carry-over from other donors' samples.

CDR3 sequence: CASGTEGEVADTQYF. In nucleotides, the CDR3 is TGTGCCAGCGGGACTGAAGGGGAAGTCGCAGATACGCAGTATTTT. The V call is TRBV27, the J call TRBJ2-3, with a possible D match to TRBD2 (6 bases). The V end lost 8 bases, the J end lost 4 bases, and 19 bases lay between the germline ends. This CDR3 has 15 amino acids. Germline CDR1 is MNHEY and CDR2 is SMNVEV (reference sequence).

Here the CDR3 reads CASSYSGKTQYF. CDR3 nucleotide sequence: TGTGCCAGCAGTTACTCGGGGAAGACCCAGTACTTC. J is TRBJ2-5 and V is TRBV6-5; D is ambiguous. V was pared by 0 bases and J by 6 bases, with 5 bases between. Germline CDR1 MNHEY, CDR2 SVGAGI. The CDR3 loop spans 12 amino acids.

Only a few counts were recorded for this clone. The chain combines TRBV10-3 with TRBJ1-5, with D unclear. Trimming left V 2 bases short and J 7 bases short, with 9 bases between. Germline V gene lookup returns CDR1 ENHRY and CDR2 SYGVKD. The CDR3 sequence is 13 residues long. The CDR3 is CAISEEGYQPQHF. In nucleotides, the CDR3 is TGTGCCATCAGTGAGGAGGGTTACCAGCCCCAGCATTTT.

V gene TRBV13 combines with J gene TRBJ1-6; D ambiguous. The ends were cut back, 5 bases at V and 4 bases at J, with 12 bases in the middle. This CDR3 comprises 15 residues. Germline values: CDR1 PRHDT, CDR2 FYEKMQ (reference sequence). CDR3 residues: CASSKEAAYNSPLHF. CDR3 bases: TGTGCCAGCAGCAAGGAGGCGGCGTATAATTCACCCCTCCACTTT.

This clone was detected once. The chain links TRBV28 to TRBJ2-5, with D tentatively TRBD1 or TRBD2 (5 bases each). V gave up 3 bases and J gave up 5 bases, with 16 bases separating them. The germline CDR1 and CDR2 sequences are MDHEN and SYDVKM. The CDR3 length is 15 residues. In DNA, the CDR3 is TGTGCCAGCAGTTTGGGGACGACCTCATGGGAGACCCAGTACTTC. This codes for CASSLGTTSWETQYF. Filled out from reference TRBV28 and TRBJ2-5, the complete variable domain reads DVKVTQSSRYLVKRTGEKVFLECVQDMDHENMFWYRQDPGLGLRLIYFSYDVKMKEKGDIPEGYSVSREKKERFSLILESASTNQTSMYLCASSLGTTSWETQYFGPGTRLLVL.

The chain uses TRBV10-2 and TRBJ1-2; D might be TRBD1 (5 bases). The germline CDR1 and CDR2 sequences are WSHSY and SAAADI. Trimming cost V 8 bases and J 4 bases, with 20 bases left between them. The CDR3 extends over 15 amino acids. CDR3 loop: CASDAGPGKFYGYTF. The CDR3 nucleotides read TGCGCCAGCGACGCGGGGCCAGGGAAATTCTATGGCTACACCTTC.

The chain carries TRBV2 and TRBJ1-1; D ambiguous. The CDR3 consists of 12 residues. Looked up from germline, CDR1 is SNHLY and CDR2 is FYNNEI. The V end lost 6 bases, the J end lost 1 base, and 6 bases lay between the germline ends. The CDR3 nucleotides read TGTGCCAGCAGGGTCGCGAACACTGAAGCTTTCTTT. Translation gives CASRVANTEAFF. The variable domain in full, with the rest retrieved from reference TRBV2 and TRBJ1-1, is EPEVTQTPSHQVTQMGQEVILRCVPISNHLYFYWYRQILGQKVEFLVSFYNNEISEKSEIFDDQFSVERPDGSNFTLKIRSTKLEDSAMYFCASRVANTEAFFGQGTRLTVV.

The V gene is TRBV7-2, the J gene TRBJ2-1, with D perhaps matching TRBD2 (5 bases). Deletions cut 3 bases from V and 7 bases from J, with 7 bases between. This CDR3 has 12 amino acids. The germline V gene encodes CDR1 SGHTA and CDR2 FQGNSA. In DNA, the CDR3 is TGTGCCAGCAGCTTCGGACTTAATGAGCAGTTCTTC. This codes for CASSFGLNEQFF.

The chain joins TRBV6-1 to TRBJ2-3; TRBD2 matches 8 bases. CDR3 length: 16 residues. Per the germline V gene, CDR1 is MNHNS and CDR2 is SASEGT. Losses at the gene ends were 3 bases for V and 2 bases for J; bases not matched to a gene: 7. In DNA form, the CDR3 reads TGTGCCAGCAGTGAGACGGGGGGGCTCCACACAGATACGCAGTATTTT. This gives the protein CASSETGGLHTDTQYF.

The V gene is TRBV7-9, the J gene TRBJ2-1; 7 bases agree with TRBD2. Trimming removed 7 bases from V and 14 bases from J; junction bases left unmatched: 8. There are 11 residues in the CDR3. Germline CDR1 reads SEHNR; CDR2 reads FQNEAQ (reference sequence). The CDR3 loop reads CASTSGIWEFF. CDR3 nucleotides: TGTGCCAGCACCAGCGGGATTTGGGAGTTCTTC.